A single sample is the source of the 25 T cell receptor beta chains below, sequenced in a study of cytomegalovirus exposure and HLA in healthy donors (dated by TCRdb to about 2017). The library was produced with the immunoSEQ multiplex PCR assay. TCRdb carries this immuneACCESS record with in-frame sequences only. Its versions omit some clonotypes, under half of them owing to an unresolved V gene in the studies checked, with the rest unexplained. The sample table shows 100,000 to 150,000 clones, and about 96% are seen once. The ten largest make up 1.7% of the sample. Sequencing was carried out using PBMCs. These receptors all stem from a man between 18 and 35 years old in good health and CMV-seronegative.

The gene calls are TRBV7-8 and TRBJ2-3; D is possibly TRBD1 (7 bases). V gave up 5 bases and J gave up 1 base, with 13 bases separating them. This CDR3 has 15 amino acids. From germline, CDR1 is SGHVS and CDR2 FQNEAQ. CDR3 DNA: TGTGCCAGCAGCCCCAGGGGGGACCGCACAGATACGCAGTATTTT. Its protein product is CASSPRGDRTDTQYF.

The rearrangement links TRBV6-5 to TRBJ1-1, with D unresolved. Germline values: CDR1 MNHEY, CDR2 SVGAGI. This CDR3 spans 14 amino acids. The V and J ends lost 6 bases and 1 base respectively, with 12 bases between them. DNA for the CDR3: TGTGCCAGCAGCCCCGGAGGAAAGAACACTGAAGCTTTCTTT. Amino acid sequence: CASSPGGKNTEAFF.

The CDR3 loop is CASSWGTGGSTGELFF. The CDR3 nucleotides are TGTGCCAGTAGTTGGGGGACAGGGGGTTCCACCGGGGAGCTGTTTTTT. The gene calls are TRBV19 and TRBJ2-2; the match to TRBD1 covers 11 bases. This CDR3 has 16 residues. The V gene end was trimmed by 5 bases and the J gene end by 4 bases; junction bases not matched to a gene: 6. In germline, CDR1 is LNHDA, CDR2 SQIVND (reference sequence).

This CDR3 is CASSLLGTGNTGELFF. The CDR3 DNA sequence: TGTGCCAGCAGTTTACTCGGGACAGGTAACACCGGGGAGCTGTTTTTT. The chain couples TRBV27 to TRBJ2-2; TRBD1 aligns across 8 bases. The CDR3 extends over 16 amino acids. Trimming at V came to 2 bases and at J to 2 bases, leaving 4 bases not matched to a gene. The germline gives CDR1 MNHEY, CDR2 SMNVEV (reference sequence).

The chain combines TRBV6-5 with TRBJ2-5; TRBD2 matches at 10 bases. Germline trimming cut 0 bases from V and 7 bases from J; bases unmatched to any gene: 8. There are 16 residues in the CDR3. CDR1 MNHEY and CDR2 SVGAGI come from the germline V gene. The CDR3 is CASSYSPTSGTGTQYF. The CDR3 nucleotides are TGTGCCAGCAGTTACTCTCCTACTAGCGGGACGGGGACCCAGTACTTC.

The CDR3 coding sequence is TGCGCCAGCAGCTTTGGGACAGACCCCACGAGAGAGACCCAGTACTTC. This gives the protein CASSFGTDPTRETQYF. The V gene is TRBV5-1, the J gene TRBJ2-5; 7 bases line up with TRBD1. Per germline, CDR1 SGHRS and CDR2 YFSETQ. The CDR3 is 16 residues long. The J segment lost 4 bases and the V segment lost 2 bases, leaving 11 bases of the junction unmatched. The whole variable domain, remainder taken from reference TRBV5-1 and TRBJ2-5, is KAGVTQTPRYLIKTRGQQVTLSCSPISGHRSVSWYQQTPGQGLQFLFEYFSETQRNKGNFPGRFSGRQFSNSRSEMNVSTLELGDSALYLCASSFGTDPTRETQYFGPGTRLLVL.

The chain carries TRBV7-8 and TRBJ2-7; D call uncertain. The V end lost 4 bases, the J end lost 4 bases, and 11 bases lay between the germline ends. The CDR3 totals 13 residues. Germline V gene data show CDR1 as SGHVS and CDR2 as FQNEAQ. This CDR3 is CASSSTPVYEQYF. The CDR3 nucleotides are TGTGCCAGCAGCTCCACTCCGGTTTACGAGCAGTACTTC.

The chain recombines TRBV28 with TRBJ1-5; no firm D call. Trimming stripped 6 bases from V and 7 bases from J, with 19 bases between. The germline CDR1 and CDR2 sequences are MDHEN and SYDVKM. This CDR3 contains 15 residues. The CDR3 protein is CASRYSGRRAQPQHF. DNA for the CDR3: TGTGCCAGCAGATATTCGGGCCGGAGGGCCCAGCCCCAGCATTTT.

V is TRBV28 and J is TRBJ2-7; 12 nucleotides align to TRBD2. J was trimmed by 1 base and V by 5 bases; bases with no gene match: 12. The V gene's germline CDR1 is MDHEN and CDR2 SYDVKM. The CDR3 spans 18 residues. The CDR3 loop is CASSTRRLAGVGSYEQYF. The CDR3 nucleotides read TGTGCCAGCAGTACCCGAAGACTAGCGGGAGTGGGGTCCTACGAGCAGTACTTC. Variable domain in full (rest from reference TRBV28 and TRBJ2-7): DVKVTQSSRYLVKRTGEKVFLECVQDMDHENMFWYRQDPGLGLRLIYFSYDVKMKEKGDIPEGYSVSREKKERFSLILESASTNQTSMYLCASSTRRLAGVGSYEQYFGPGTRLTVT.

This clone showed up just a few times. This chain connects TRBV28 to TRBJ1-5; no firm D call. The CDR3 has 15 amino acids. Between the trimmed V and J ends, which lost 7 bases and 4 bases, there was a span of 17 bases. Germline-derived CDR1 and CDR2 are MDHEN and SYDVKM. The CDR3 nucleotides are TGTGCCAGCACTCCGGCCTCAAGCAGGAATCAGCCCCAGCATTTT. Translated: CASTPASSRNQPQHF.

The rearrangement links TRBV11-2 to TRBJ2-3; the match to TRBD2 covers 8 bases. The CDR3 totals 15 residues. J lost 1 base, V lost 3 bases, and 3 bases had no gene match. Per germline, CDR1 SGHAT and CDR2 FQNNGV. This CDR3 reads CASSFLAGRTDTQYF. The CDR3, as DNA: TGTGCCAGCAGCTTTTTAGCGGGGCGCACAGATACGCAGTATTTT.

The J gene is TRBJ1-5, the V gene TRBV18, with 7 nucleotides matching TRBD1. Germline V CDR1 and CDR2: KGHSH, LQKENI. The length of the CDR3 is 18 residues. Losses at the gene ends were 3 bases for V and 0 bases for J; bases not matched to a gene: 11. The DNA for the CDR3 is TGTGCCAGCTCACCTTTACCCGGGACAGCCAATAGCAATCAGCCCCAGCATTTT. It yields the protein CASSPLPGTANSNQPQHF.

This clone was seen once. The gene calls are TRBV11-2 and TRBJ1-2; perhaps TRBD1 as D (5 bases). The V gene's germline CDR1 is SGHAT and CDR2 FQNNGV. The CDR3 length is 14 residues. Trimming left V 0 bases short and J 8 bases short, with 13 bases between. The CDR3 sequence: CASSLERGPGGYTF. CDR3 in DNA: TGTGCCAGCAGCTTAGAAAGGGGCCCAGGGGGCTACACCTTC.

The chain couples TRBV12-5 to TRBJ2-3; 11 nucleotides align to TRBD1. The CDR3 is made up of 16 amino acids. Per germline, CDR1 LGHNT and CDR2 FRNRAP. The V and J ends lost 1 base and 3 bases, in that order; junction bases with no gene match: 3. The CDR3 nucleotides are TGTGCTAGTGGTTTGGGGGACAGGGGGGAAACAGATACGCAGTATTTT. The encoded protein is CASGLGDRGETDTQYF. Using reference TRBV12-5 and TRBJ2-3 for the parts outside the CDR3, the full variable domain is DARVTQTPRHKVTEMGQEVTMRCQPILGHNTVFWYRQTMMQGLELLAYFRNRAPLDDSGMPKDRFSAEMPDATLATLKIQPSEPRDSAVYFCASGLGDRGETDTQYFGPGTRLTVL.

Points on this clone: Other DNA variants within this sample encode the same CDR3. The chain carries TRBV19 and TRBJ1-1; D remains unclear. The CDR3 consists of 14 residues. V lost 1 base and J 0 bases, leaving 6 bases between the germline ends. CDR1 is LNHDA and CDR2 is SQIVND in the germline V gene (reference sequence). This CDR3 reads CASSIGQLNTEAFF. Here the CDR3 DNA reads TGTGCCAGTAGTATAGGGCAGTTGAACACTGAAGCTTTCTTT. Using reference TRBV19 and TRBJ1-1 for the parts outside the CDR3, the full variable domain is DGGITQSPKYLFRKEGQNVTLSCEQNLNHDAMYWYRQDPGQGLRLIYYSQIVNDFQKGDIAEGYSVSREKKESFPLTVTSAQKNPTAFYLCASSIGQLNTEAFFGQGTRLTVV.

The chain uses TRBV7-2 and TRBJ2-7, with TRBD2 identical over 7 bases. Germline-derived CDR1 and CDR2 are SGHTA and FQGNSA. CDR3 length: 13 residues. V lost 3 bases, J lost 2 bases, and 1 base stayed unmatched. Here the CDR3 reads CASSLSGAYEQYF. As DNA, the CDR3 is TGTGCCAGCAGCTTGAGCGGGGCCTACGAGCAGTACTTC. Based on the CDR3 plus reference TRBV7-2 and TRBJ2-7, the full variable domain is GAGVSQSPSNKVTEKGKDVELRCDPISGHTALYWYRQSLGQGLEFLIYFQGNSAPDKSGLPSDRFSAERTGGSVSTLTIQRTQQEDSAVYLCASSLSGAYEQYFGPGTRLTVT.

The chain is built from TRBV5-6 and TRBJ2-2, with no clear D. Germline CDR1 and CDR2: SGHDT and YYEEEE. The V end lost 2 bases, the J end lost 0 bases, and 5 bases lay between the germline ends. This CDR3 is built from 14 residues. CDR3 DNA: TGTGCCAGCAGCTTACAACCGAACACCGGGGAGCTGTTTTTT. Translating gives CASSLQPNTGELFF.

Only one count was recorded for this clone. The CDR3 loop reads CASSPTGHEQFF. As DNA, the CDR3 is TGCGCCAGCAGCCCGACAGGGCACGAGCAGTTCTTC. The V call is TRBV5-1, the J call TRBJ2-1; 7 bases fit TRBD1. This CDR3 is built from 12 residues. Trimming took 4 bases from V and 10 from J; bases not matched to a gene: 5. From germline, CDR1 is SGHRS and CDR2 YFSETQ.

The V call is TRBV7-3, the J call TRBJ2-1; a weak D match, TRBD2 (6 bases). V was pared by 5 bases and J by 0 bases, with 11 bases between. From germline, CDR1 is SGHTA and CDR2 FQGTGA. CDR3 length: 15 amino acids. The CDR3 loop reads CASSRDFSSYNEQFF. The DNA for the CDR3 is TGTGCCAGCAGCCGGGACTTTAGCTCCTACAATGAGCAGTTCTTC.

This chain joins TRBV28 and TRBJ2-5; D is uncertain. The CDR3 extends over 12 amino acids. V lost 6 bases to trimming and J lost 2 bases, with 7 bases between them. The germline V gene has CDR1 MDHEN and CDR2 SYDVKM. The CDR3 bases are TGTGCCAGCAGAGAGTCTCAAGAGACCCAGTACTTC. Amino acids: CASRESQETQYF. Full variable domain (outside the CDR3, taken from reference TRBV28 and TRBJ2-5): DVKVTQSSRYLVKRTGEKVFLECVQDMDHENMFWYRQDPGLGLRLIYFSYDVKMKEKGDIPEGYSVSREKKERFSLILESASTNQTSMYLCASRESQETQYFGPGTRLLVL.

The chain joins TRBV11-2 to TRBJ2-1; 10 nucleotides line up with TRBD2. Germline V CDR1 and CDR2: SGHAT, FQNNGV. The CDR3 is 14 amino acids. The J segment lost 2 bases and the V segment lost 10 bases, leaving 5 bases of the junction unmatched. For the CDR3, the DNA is TGTGCCACCCGGACTAGCGGAACCTACAATGAGCAGTTCTTC. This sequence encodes CATRTSGTYNEQFF.

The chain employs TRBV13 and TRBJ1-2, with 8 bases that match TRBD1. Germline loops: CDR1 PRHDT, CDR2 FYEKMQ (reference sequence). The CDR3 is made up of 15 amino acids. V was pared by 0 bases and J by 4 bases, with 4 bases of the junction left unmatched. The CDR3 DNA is TGTGCCAGCAGCTTAGGGGGACAGGTGATCTATGGCTACACCTTC. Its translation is CASSLGGQVIYGYTF.

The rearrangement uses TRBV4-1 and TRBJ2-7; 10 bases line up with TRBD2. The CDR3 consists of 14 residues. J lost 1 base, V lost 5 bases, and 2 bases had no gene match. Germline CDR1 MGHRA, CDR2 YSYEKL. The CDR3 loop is CASSRTSGSYEQYF. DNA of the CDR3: TGCGCCAGCAGCAGGACTAGCGGTTCCTACGAGCAGTACTTC.

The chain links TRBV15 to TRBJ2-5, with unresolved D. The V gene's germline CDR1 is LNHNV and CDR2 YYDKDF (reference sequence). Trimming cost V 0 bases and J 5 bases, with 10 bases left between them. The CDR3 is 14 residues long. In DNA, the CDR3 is TGTGCCACCAGCAGAGAAGAACAGCAGGAGACCCAGTACTTC. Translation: CATSREEQQETQYF.

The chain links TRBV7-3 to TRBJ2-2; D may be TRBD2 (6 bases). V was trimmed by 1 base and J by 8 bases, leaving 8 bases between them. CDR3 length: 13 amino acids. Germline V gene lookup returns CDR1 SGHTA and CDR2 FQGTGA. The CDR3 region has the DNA TGTGCCAGCAGCTTAAGCGGGATGGGGGAGCTGTTTTTT. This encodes CASSLSGMGELFF.